The 28 T cell receptor beta chains reported below all come from one sample, sequenced in a study of somatic mutations in cytotoxic T cells in rheumatoid arthritis. Clones were read by immunoSEQ multiplex PCR, and TCRdb kept only the in-frame ones, dropping some. Counted here are some 30,000 clones, approximately 78% occurring once; the ten biggest clones make up 7% to 9%. The specimen was CD8+ T cells sorted from blood. These receptors were taken from an adult with rheumatoid arthritis.

J is TRBJ1-2 and V is TRBV6-5; TRBD1 might be the D (5 bases). This CDR3 region has 16 residues. Germline V lookup: CDR1 MNHEY, CDR2 SVGAGI. V was trimmed by 0 bases and J by 2 bases, leaving 13 bases between them. In DNA, the CDR3 is TGTGCCAGCAGTTACTCTGGGACTTCATTAAACTATGGCTACACCTTC. Amino acid sequence: CASSYSGTSLNYGYTF.

This sequence joins TRBV5-1 and TRBJ2-2; no clear D. V lost 0 bases to trimming and J lost 1 base, with 7 bases between them. Germline values: CDR1 SGHRS, CDR2 YFSETQ. This CDR3 comprises 15 residues. CDR3 coding DNA: TGCGCCAGCAGCTTGGGACCGATGAACACCGGGGAGCTGTTTTTT. The encoded protein is CASSLGPMNTGELFF.

This clone showed up just once. V and J are TRBV4-2 and TRBJ2-1; D not resolved. The V gene lost 1 base and the J gene lost 6 bases, with 4 bases spanning the gap. CDR3 length: 12 residues. Germline V lookup: CDR1 LGHNA, CDR2 YNFKEQ. The CDR3 here is CASSQGGNEQFF. The CDR3 DNA reads TGTGCCAGCAGCCAAGGGGGCAATGAGCAGTTCTTC.

V is TRBV4-2 and J is TRBJ1-1, with D uncertain. This CDR3 comprises 14 residues. Germline CDR1 reads LGHNA; CDR2 reads YNFKEQ. The V end lost 1 base, the J end lost 2 bases, and 8 bases lay between the germline ends. CDR3 in DNA: TGTGCCAGCAGCCAAGGGGGAGCCAACACTGAAGCTTTCTTT. Its translation: CASSQGGANTEAFF.

V usage is TRBV9 and J usage is TRBJ1-1, with a possible D match to TRBD1 (6 bases). The V end lost 3 bases, the J end lost 5 bases, and 8 bases lay between the germline ends. The CDR3 loop spans 12 amino acids. In germline, CDR1 is SGDLS, CDR2 YYNGEE. The CDR3 DNA follows: TGTGCCAGCAGCGGAGGGGGGACTGAAGCTTTCTTT. Its protein product is CASSGGGTEAFF.

V is TRBV2 and J is TRBJ2-1; D may be TRBD2 (5 bases). Deletions cut 8 bases from V and 4 bases from J, with 12 bases between. Germline CDR1 reads SNHLY; CDR2 reads FYNNEI. The CDR3 has 13 residues. The CDR3 bases are TGTGCCAGCGATCGGGCGGGTTACAATGAGCAGTTCTTC. Its translation: CASDRAGYNEQFF.

This clone appeared once. The rearrangement uses TRBV10-2 and TRBJ2-1; 8 bases are a match to TRBD2. Germline trimming cut 5 bases from V and 0 bases from J; bases unmatched to any gene: 0. Germline CDR1 is WSHSY and CDR2 is SAAADI. The CDR3 covers 14 residues. CDR3 protein: CASSTSGSYNEQFF. In DNA, the CDR3 is TGCGCCAGCAGTACTAGCGGCTCCTACAATGAGCAGTTCTTC.

The genes are TRBV4-2 and TRBJ1-6; D ambiguous. Germline V gives CDR1 LGHNA, CDR2 YNFKEQ. Between the trimmed V and J ends, which lost 0 bases and 9 bases, there was a span of 12 bases. The CDR3 runs 15 residues. The CDR3 sequence is CASSQEGTTVSPLHF. The CDR3 DNA sequence: TGTGCCAGCAGCCAAGAAGGTACAACGGTTTCACCCCTCCACTTT.

The chain employs TRBV10-3 and TRBJ2-7, with D unclear. Germline V gene data show CDR1 as ENHRY and CDR2 as SYGVKD. Trimming left V 8 bases short and J 5 bases short, with 25 bases between. This CDR3 spans 16 amino acids. The CDR3 is CAIGTTDLTISHEQYF. In DNA form, the CDR3 reads TGTGCCATCGGCACTACCGACCTAACTATTTCCCACGAGCAGTACTTC.

J is TRBJ2-3 and V is TRBV5-1, with 10 positions matching TRBD1. The CDR3 extends over 16 amino acids. V gave up 0 bases and J gave up 1 base; unmatched junction bases: 2. Germline values: CDR1 SGHRS, CDR2 YFSETQ. The CDR3 loop reads CASSLGQGAGTDTQYF. CDR3 coding DNA: TGCGCCAGCAGCTTGGGACAGGGGGCCGGCACAGATACGCAGTATTTT. The full variable domain, in which reference TRBV5-1 and TRBJ2-3 provide the parts outside the CDR3, is KAGVTQTPRYLIKTRGQQVTLSCSPISGHRSVSWYQQTPGQGLQFLFEYFSETQRNKGNFPGRFSGRQFSNSRSEMNVSTLELGDSALYLCASSLGQGAGTDTQYFGPGTRLTVL.

This sequence joins TRBV4-1 and TRBJ2-7; D is ambiguous. V dropped 0 bases and J dropped 6 bases, with 12 bases sitting between them. This CDR3 has 14 amino acids. Germline V gene lookup returns CDR1 MGHRA and CDR2 YSYEKL. CDR3 DNA sequence: TGCGCCAGCAGCCAAGATACGGATCCAGGCGAGCAGTACTTC. It yields the protein CASSQDTDPGEQYF.

The CDR3 bases are TGTGCCAGCAGTTTTGGGAGGCCCAGGAACACTGAAGCTTTCTTT. Translating gives CASSFGRPRNTEAFF. V is TRBV27 and J is TRBJ1-1; D is unresolved. V gave up 3 bases and J gave up 1 base, with 12 bases separating them. Germline values: CDR1 MNHEY, CDR2 SMNVEV (reference sequence). The CDR3 covers 15 residues.

This clone showed up just once. The chain is built from TRBV25-1 and TRBJ2-5; no clear D gene. The CDR3 runs to 16 residues. The V and J ends lost 1 base and 4 bases respectively, with 16 bases between them. The germline V gene encodes CDR1 MGHDK and CDR2 SYGVNS. CDR3 residues: CASSELTGRERETQYF. As DNA, the CDR3 is TGTGCCAGCAGTGAATTAACGGGTAGGGAACGAGAGACCCAGTACTTC.

The CDR3 loop is CASSFIGSGGYNEQFF. CDR3 in DNA: TGTGCCAGCAGCTTTATCGGGTCAGGGGGCTACAATGAGCAGTTCTTC. This chain uses TRBV5-4 with TRBJ2-1, with 7 bases that match TRBD1. The CDR3 consists of 16 residues. After removal of 2 bases from V and 3 bases from J, the junction contained 8 bases not matched to a gene. Germline V gene lookup returns CDR1 SGHNT and CDR2 YYREEE (reference sequence).

Written as DNA, the CDR3 is TGTGCCAGCAGTCCCTCCTTAGGGGCCACTGAAGCTTTCTTT. Amino acid sequence: CASSPSLGATEAFF. The gene calls are TRBV27 and TRBJ1-1, with a tentative D call TRBD1 (5 bases). The length of the CDR3 is 14 residues. Trimming left V 5 bases short and J 4 bases short, with 14 bases between. CDR1 is MNHEY, CDR2 SMNVEV, per germline (reference sequence).

J is TRBJ2-2 and V is TRBV7-9; maybe TRBD2 (6 bases). The germline V and J ends were trimmed by 2 bases and 4 bases, with 11 bases remaining between them. The CDR3 has 15 amino acids. Germline-derived CDR1 and CDR2 are SEHNR and FQNEAQ (reference sequence). In DNA form, the CDR3 reads TGTGCCAGCAGCTTATTGGCGGGACCCACCGGGGAGCTGTTTTTT. The encoded protein is CASSLLAGPTGELFF.

The chain is built from TRBV9 and TRBJ1-2; D is perhaps TRBD1 (5 bases). This CDR3 is built from 15 residues. CDR1 and CDR2 from the germline V gene are SGDLS and YYNGEE. The V and J ends lost 3 bases and 4 bases respectively, with 16 bases between them. The chain's CDR3 is CASSAGPGGGYGYTF. The CDR3 DNA sequence: TGTGCCAGCAGCGCTGGTCCGGGGGGGGGCTATGGCTACACCTTC.

The chain uses TRBV29-1 and TRBJ2-1, with 7 nucleotides matching TRBD1. CDR3 length equals 13 residues. Germline CDR1 reads SQVTM; CDR2 reads ANQGSEA. The trim removed 3 bases at V and 8 bases at J, leaving 7 bases unmatched. Here the CDR3 DNA reads TGCAGCGTTGATAGGTCAGGGACAGATGAGCAGTTCTTC. This encodes CSVDRSGTDEQFF.

The V and J genes are TRBV6-4 and TRBJ1-6; D not certain. Germline lookup yields CDR1 MRHNA and CDR2 SNTAGT. Between the trimmed V and J ends, which lost 3 bases and 7 bases, there was a span of 7 bases. CDR3 length: 13 residues. The CDR3 loop is CASSETDNSPLHF. DNA of the CDR3: TGTGCCAGCAGTGAGACGGACAATTCACCCCTCCACTTT.

This clone showed up just once. The chain links TRBV6-4 to TRBJ1-2; perhaps TRBD1 as D (6 bases). Trimming removed 10 bases from V and 2 bases from J, with 20 bases in between. CDR3 length: 15 amino acids. CDR1 and CDR2 from the germline V gene are MRHNA and SNTAGT. DNA for the CDR3: TGTGCCAAGAAGGGGTCGGGGGGGCCCAACTATGGCTACACCTTC. Translating gives CAKKGSGGPNYGYTF.

The chain couples TRBV4-2 to TRBJ2-6, with D perhaps TRBD1 or TRBD2 (5 bases each). There are 17 residues in the CDR3. Germline V lookup: CDR1 LGHNA, CDR2 YNFKEQ. Trimming pared 8 bases from V and 0 bases from J, leaving 17 bases between. The CDR3 sequence is CASRPTGRLSGANVLTF. The CDR3 nucleotides are TGTGCCAGCCGACCCACGGGACGGCTCTCTGGGGCCAACGTCCTGACTTTC.

This chain connects TRBV19 to TRBJ2-1; 11 positions match TRBD2. The germline V gene has CDR1 LNHDA and CDR2 SQIVND (reference sequence). The CDR3 is 16 residues long. With V trimmed by 5 bases and J by 4 bases, 7 bases remained unmatched. CDR3 amino acids: CASSPRTSGYYNEQFF. Written as DNA, the CDR3 is TGTGCCAGTAGTCCCCGGACTAGCGGGTATTACAATGAGCAGTTCTTC.

The rearrangement links TRBV6-1 to TRBJ2-6; 9 bases agree with TRBD1. Trimming took 3 bases from V and 1 from J; bases not matched to a gene: 4. Germline CDR1 and CDR2: MNHNS and SASEGT. This CDR3 is 17 amino acids long. The CDR3 protein is CASSDWDRESGANVLTF. CDR3 DNA sequence: TGTGCCAGCAGTGACTGGGACAGGGAATCTGGGGCCAACGTCCTGACTTTC.

This clone was seen only once. The chain employs TRBV4-3 and TRBJ1-2; a weak D match, TRBD1 (6 bases). V dropped 0 bases and J dropped 7 bases, with 9 bases sitting between them. CDR3 length: 13 amino acids. Looked up from germline, CDR1 is LGHNA and CDR2 is YSLEER. In DNA form, the CDR3 reads TGCGCCAGCAGCCAAGACAGGGGAGGTGGCTACACCTTC. Its protein product is CASSQDRGGGYTF.

CDR3 protein: CASSEFPPRFSEAFF. The DNA for the CDR3 is TGTGCCAGCAGTGAATTCCCTCCTAGGTTCTCTGAAGCTTTCTTT. The V gene is TRBV6-1, the J gene TRBJ1-1; D not certain. The ends were cut back, 2 bases at V and 6 bases at J, with 16 bases in the middle. CDR3 length: 15 amino acids. Germline V gene sequence: CDR1 MNHNS, CDR2 SASEGT.

This sequence joins TRBV11-2 and TRBJ1-1; 9 nucleotides line up with TRBD1. This CDR3 region has 16 residues. Trimming removed 5 bases from V and 3 bases from J; junction bases left unmatched: 10. Germline values: CDR1 SGHAT, CDR2 FQNNGV. In nucleotides, the CDR3 is TGTGCCAGCAGCACCCGACAGGGGGGCTCCTACACTGAAGCTTTCTTT. Amino acid sequence: CASSTRQGGSYTEAFF.

The J gene is TRBJ2-7, the V gene TRBV10-3; D is uncertain. Germline V lookup: CDR1 ENHRY, CDR2 SYGVKD. The CDR3 spans 13 residues. V lost 2 bases, J lost 3 bases, and 8 bases lay in between. This CDR3 is CAISEGELYEQYF. Here the CDR3 DNA reads TGTGCCATCAGTGAGGGGGAACTCTACGAGCAGTACTTC.

The rearrangement uses TRBV5-1 and TRBJ2-7; D is unclear. Trimming removed 0 bases at V and 1 base at J, with 11 bases between. Germline V gene lookup returns CDR1 SGHRS and CDR2 YFSETQ. CDR3 length equals 15 residues. The CDR3 here is CASSLAGDSSYEQYF. In nucleotides, the CDR3 is TGCGCCAGCAGCTTGGCTGGGGATTCTTCCTACGAGCAGTACTTC. Combining the CDR3 with reference TRBV5-1 and TRBJ2-7 gives the whole variable domain KAGVTQTPRYLIKTRGQQVTLSCSPISGHRSVSWYQQTPGQGLQFLFEYFSETQRNKGNFPGRFSGRQFSNSRSEMNVSTLELGDSALYLCASSLAGDSSYEQYFGPGTRLTVT.